The rows below give T cell receptor beta chains drawn from one sample of a study of CD8 T cells in Susac syndrome. Using its own MiXCR run on the immunoSEQ multiplex PCR reads, TCRdb lists one record per CDR3 protein. The sample gives 350,000 to 550,000 distinct CDR3 sequences, around 83% of which show up once; approximately 0.12% is in the top ten. The specimen sequenced was CD8+ T cells from PBMCs. These receptor sequences come from a human donor with multiple sclerosis. CDR3s include the opening cysteine and the closing phenylalanine or tryptophan.

V gene	J gene	CDR3 protein
TRBV28	TRBJ2-3	CASSLVPPGGIHDTQYF
TRBV4-1	TRBJ1-1	CASSSWTGNVPGAFF
TRBV6-4	TRBJ2-1	CASSDGTIHNEQFF
TRBV20-1	TRBJ2-3	CSATPPGLATFTDTQYF
TRBV9	TRBJ1-2	CASSGRPTGSRDYGYTF
TRBV6-5	TRBJ2-7	CASSYFRTRYEQYF
TRBV11-2	TRBJ2-7	CASSLVPGQGFHEQYF
TRBV5-6	TRBJ2-7	CASSAMDGPIYEQYF
TRBV5-8	TRBJ2-2	CASFSSVNTGELFF
TRBV28	TRBJ2-3	CATDPGLAAPGTDTQYF
TRBV7-2	TRBJ2-5	CASSPRLAPRETQYF
TRBV7-7	TRBJ2-3	CASSLGDPDTQYF
TRBV29-1	TRBJ1-1	CSVLGHMNTEAFF